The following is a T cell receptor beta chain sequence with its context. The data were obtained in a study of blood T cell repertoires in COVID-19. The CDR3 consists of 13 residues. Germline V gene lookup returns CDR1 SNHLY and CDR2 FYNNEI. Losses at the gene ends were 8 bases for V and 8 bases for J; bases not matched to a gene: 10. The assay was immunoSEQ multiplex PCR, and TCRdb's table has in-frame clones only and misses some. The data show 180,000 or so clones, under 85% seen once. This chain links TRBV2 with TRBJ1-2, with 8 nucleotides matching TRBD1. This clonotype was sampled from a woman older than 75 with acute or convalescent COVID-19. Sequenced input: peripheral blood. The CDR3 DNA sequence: TGTGCCAGCTCCCTGGACAGGGTACGGGGCTACACCTTC. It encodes CASSLDRVRGYTF.